This is a list of T cell receptor beta chains from one sample in a study of human T cells and chemical hapten exposure. One entry per CDR3 protein, called by TCRdb with MiXCR from the RACE reads. The table shows 70,000 to 95,000 distinct CDR3 sequences, with around 9.3% occurring only once. The specimen was whole blood. The origin of the receptors is a female donor in good health. Some clones in this sample may be carry-over from other donors' samples. Both conserved end residues are part of each CDR3. D genes are given only for firm matches. Size is stated for part of the rows, as once, few or many counts, or as a class when the clone is expanded.

clone size: few; J gene: TRBJ1-5; D gene: TRBD1; V gene: TRBV6-2/TRBV6-3; CDR3 protein: CASTPGQGNNQPQHF; CDR3 DNA: TGTGCCAGCACTCCGGGACAGGGAAATAATCAGCCCCAGCATTTT
clone size: many; J gene: TRBJ2-7; D gene: NA; V gene: TRBV14; CDR3 protein: CASSRSYGTDLSYEQYF; CDR3 DNA: TGTGCCAGCAGCCGGAGCTATGGAACGGACTTATCCTACGAGCAGTACTTC
clone size: NA; J gene: TRBJ2-7; D gene: TRBD2; V gene: TRBV7-2; CDR3 protein: CASSFAIASGYYEQYF; CDR3 DNA: TGTGCCAGCAGCTTTGCGATTGCTAGCGGATACTACGAGCAGTACTTC
clone size: many; J gene: TRBJ2-7; D gene: TRBD1; V gene: TRBV7-8; CDR3 protein: CASSTRTGGGFRNEQYF; CDR3 DNA: TGTGCCAGCAGCACCCGGACAGGGGGCGGTTTTCGTAACGAGCAGTACTTC
clone size: many; J gene: TRBJ1-2; D gene: NA; V gene: TRBV19; CDR3 protein: CASSPTGILYGYTF; CDR3 DNA: TGTGCCAGTAGCCCGACGGGTATTCTGTATGGCTACACCTTC
clone size: NA; J gene: TRBJ2-3; D gene: NA; V gene: TRBV7-2; CDR3 protein: CASSSRNCGDTQYF; CDR3 DNA: TGTGCCAGCAGCTCTAGGAACTGTGGAGATACGCAGTATTTT
clone size: many; J gene: TRBJ1-2; D gene: NA; V gene: TRBV29-1; CDR3 protein: CSVAQGPLYTF; CDR3 DNA: TGCAGCGTTGCTCAGGGTCCCCTCTACACCTTC
clone size: NA; J gene: TRBJ1-1; D gene: NA; V gene: TRBV6-5; CDR3 protein: CASSYSRTDFTEAFF; CDR3 DNA: TGTGCCAGCAGTTACTCCAGGACGGATTTCACTGAAGCTTTCTTT
clone size: NA; J gene: TRBJ2-3; D gene: NA; V gene: TRBV4-2; CDR3 protein: CASSQARGTDTQYF; CDR3 DNA: TGTGCCAGCAGCCAAGCGCGAGGAACAGATACGCAGTATTTT
clone size: few; J gene: TRBJ1-5; D gene: NA; V gene: TRBV3-1; CDR3 protein: CASSNTGILYSNQPQHF; CDR3 DNA: TGTGCCAGCAGCAACACAGGGATCTTATATAGCAATCAGCCCCAGCATTTT
clone size: NA; J gene: TRBJ2-3; D gene: NA; V gene: TRBV7-2; CDR3 protein: CASSLGGTSREWYF; CDR3 DNA: TGTGCCAGCAGCTTAGGAGGGACTTCTCGGGAGTGGTATTTT
clone size: many; J gene: TRBJ2-3; D gene: TRBD2; V gene: TRBV20-1; CDR3 protein: CSGTTSGVTDTQYF; CDR3 DNA: TGCAGTGGTACGACTAGCGGGGTTACAGATACGCAGTATTTT
clone size: many; J gene: TRBJ1-5; D gene: NA; V gene: TRBV3-1; CDR3 protein: CASSQLQGLPQHF; CDR3 DNA: TGTGCCAGCAGCCAGCTTCAGGGTTTGCCCCAGCATTTT
clone size: NA; J gene: TRBJ2-3; D gene: NA; V gene: TRBV6-5; CDR3 protein: CASSRGGGRDTQYF; CDR3 DNA: TGTGCCAGCAGTAGGGGGGGCGGACGTGATACGCAGTATTTT
clone size: many; J gene: TRBJ1-5; D gene: NA; V gene: TRBV7-8; CDR3 protein: CASSNSPRLGQPQHF; CDR3 DNA: TGTGCCAGCAGTAATAGCCCTCGATTGGGTCAGCCCCAGCATTTT
clone size: many; J gene: TRBJ1-3; D gene: TRBD1; V gene: TRBV6-6; CDR3 protein: CASSYATDRGNTIYF; CDR3 DNA: TGTGCCAGCAGTTACGCAACGGACAGGGGAAACACCATATATTTT
clone size: NA; J gene: TRBJ2-7; D gene: NA; V gene: TRBV5-1; CDR3 protein: CASSLEGLYEQYF; CDR3 DNA: TGCGCCAGCAGCTTGGAAGGCCTCTACGAGCAGTACTTC
clone size: few; J gene: TRBJ2-3; D gene: NA; V gene: TRBV18; CDR3 protein: CASSPFGGRTTDTQYF; CDR3 DNA: TGTGCCAGCTCACCGTTCGGGGGGCGAACCACAGATACGCAGTATTTT
clone size: many; J gene: TRBJ1-1; D gene: NA; V gene: TRBV5-1; CDR3 protein: CASRTGPGTEAFF; CDR3 DNA: TGCGCCAGCAGAACAGGGCCGGGAACTGAAGCTTTCTTT
clone size: many; J gene: TRBJ1-1; D gene: TRBD1; V gene: TRBV7-9; CDR3 protein: CASSPRTGRDEAFF; CDR3 DNA: TGTGCCAGCAGTCCCAGGACAGGGAGAGATGAAGCTTTCTTT
clone size: many; J gene: TRBJ2-3; D gene: NA; V gene: TRBV5-1; CDR3 protein: CASSSAQSTDTQYF; CDR3 DNA: TGCGCCAGCAGCTCCGCCCAAAGCACAGATACGCAGTATTTT
clone size: NA; J gene: TRBJ2-7; D gene: NA; V gene: TRBV12-3/TRBV12-4; CDR3 protein: CASSLIRGSYEQYF; CDR3 DNA: TGTGCCAGCAGCCTTATTAGGGGGTCCTACGAGCAGTACTTC
clone size: few; J gene: TRBJ1-4; D gene: TRBD1; V gene: TRBV6-5; CDR3 protein: CAVSRGSNEKLFF; CDR3 DNA: TGTGCCGTTTCCAGGGGGTCTAATGAAAAACTGTTTTTT
clone size: many; J gene: TRBJ2-1; D gene: NA; V gene: TRBV28; CDR3 protein: CASSLYRDRHEQFF; CDR3 DNA: TGTGCCAGCAGTTTATACAGGGACCGGCATGAGCAGTTCTTC
clone size: few; J gene: TRBJ2-7; D gene: NA; V gene: TRBV12-3/TRBV12-4; CDR3 protein: CASRLRGRYYEQYF; CDR3 DNA: TGTGCCAGCAGGTTAAGGGGTCGGTACTACGAGCAGTACTTC
clone size: NA; J gene: TRBJ1-1; D gene: NA; V gene: TRBV2; CDR3 protein: CASSEAGPRTEAFF; CDR3 DNA: TGTGCCAGCAGTGAAGCCGGACCTAGAACTGAAGCTTTCTTT
clone size: many; J gene: TRBJ1-2; D gene: TRBD1; V gene: TRBV29-1; CDR3 protein: CSVWGQGYGYTF; CDR3 DNA: TGCAGCGTGTGGGGACAGGGATATGGCTACACCTTC
clone size: many; J gene: TRBJ2-7; D gene: NA; V gene: TRBV20-1; CDR3 protein: CSATRASSYEQYF; CDR3 DNA: TGCAGTGCCACGAGGGCAAGCTCCTACGAGCAGTACTTC
clone size: many; J gene: TRBJ2-5; D gene: NA; V gene: TRBV20-1; CDR3 protein: CSARRGAETQYF; CDR3 DNA: TGCAGTGCTAGAAGGGGGGCAGAGACCCAGTACTTC
clone size: NA; J gene: TRBJ2-7; D gene: TRBD2; V gene: TRBV7-6; CDR3 protein: CASSLRRRTAGVSYEQYF; CDR3 DNA: TGTGCCAGCAGCTTAAGGCGGCGAACGGCGGGGGTCTCCTACGAGCAGTACTTC
clone size: NA; J gene: TRBJ2-7; D gene: NA; V gene: TRBV19; CDR3 protein: CASSRSHRTYEQYF; CDR3 DNA: TGTGCCAGTAGTAGATCCCATCGGACCTACGAGCAGTACTTC
clone size: many; J gene: TRBJ2-2; D gene: NA; V gene: TRBV7-9; CDR3 protein: CASKGQGGELFF; CDR3 DNA: TGTGCCAGCAAGGGGCAGGGCGGGGAGCTGTTTTTT
clone size: NA; J gene: TRBJ1-5; D gene: NA; V gene: TRBV7-2; CDR3 protein: CASSPTVKGPQHF; CDR3 DNA: TGTGCCAGCAGCCCGACGGTGAAAGGGCCCCAGCATTTT
clone size: few; J gene: TRBJ2-6; D gene: NA; V gene: TRBV7-9; CDR3 protein: CALAGANVLTF; CDR3 DNA: TGTGCCCTGGCTGGGGCCAACGTCCTGACTTTC
clone size: few; J gene: TRBJ2-3; D gene: NA; V gene: TRBV2; CDR3 protein: CARGGRADTQYF; CDR3 DNA: TGTGCCAGGGGGGGCCGGGCAGATACGCAGTATTTT
clone size: many; J gene: TRBJ1-2; D gene: TRBD1; V gene: TRBV27; CDR3 protein: CASRPDRGPGYGYTF; CDR3 DNA: TGTGCCAGCAGACCTGACAGGGGGCCTGGCTATGGCTACACCTTC
clone size: many; J gene: TRBJ2-7; D gene: NA; V gene: TRBV25-1; CDR3 protein: CASSEFGPYEQYF; CDR3 DNA: TGTGCCAGCAGTGAATTCGGCCCCTACGAGCAGTACTTC
clone size: few; J gene: TRBJ2-5; D gene: TRBD2; V gene: TRBV20-1; CDR3 protein: CSARSAGGLRAKETQYF; CDR3 DNA: TGCAGTGCTAGAAGCGCGGGGGGGCTGCGGGCGAAGGAGACCCAGTACTTC
clone size: NA; J gene: TRBJ1-1; D gene: NA; V gene: TRBV27; CDR3 protein: CATYRNTEAFF; CDR3 DNA: TGTGCCACTTATCGGAACACTGAAGCTTTCTTT
clone size: few; J gene: TRBJ1-2; D gene: TRBD1; V gene: TRBV2; CDR3 protein: CASSSDRGGGYTF; CDR3 DNA: TGTGCCAGCAGTTCCGACAGGGGAGGAGGCTACACCTTC
clone size: NA; J gene: TRBJ2-5; D gene: NA; V gene: TRBV20-1; CDR3 protein: CSARAGAAQETQYF; CDR3 DNA: TGCAGTGCTAGAGCGGGGGCAGCCCAAGAGACCCAGTACTTC
clone size: many; J gene: TRBJ1-1; D gene: TRBD1; V gene: TRBV3-1; CDR3 protein: CASSQADRGGEAFF; CDR3 DNA: TGTGCCAGCAGCCAAGCGGACAGGGGCGGTGAAGCTTTCTTT
clone size: few; J gene: TRBJ2-2; D gene: NA; V gene: TRBV5-1; CDR3 protein: CATRELPSTGELFF; CDR3 DNA: TGCGCCACCAGAGAACTTCCCAGCACCGGGGAGCTGTTTTTT
clone size: many; J gene: TRBJ2-3; D gene: NA; V gene: TRBV12-3/TRBV12-4; CDR3 protein: CASSKRDTQYF; CDR3 DNA: TGTGCCAGCAGTAAGAGAGATACGCAGTATTTT
clone size: NA; J gene: TRBJ1-1; D gene: TRBD1; V gene: TRBV4-2; CDR3 protein: CASSQVRQGFEAFF; CDR3 DNA: TGTGCCAGCAGCCAAGTTAGACAGGGTTTCGAAGCTTTCTTT
clone size: many; J gene: TRBJ1-5; D gene: NA; V gene: TRBV12-2; CDR3 protein: CASRLAFPLYQPQHF; CDR3 DNA: TGTGCAAGTCGCTTAGCGTTCCCACTATATCAGCCCCAGCATTTT
clone size: many; J gene: TRBJ1-1; D gene: TRBD1; V gene: TRBV29-1; CDR3 protein: CSVVEWRDRGRLNTEAFF; CDR3 DNA: TGCAGCGTTGTGGAGTGGCGGGACAGGGGGCGTTTGAACACTGAAGCTTTCTTT
clone size: few; J gene: TRBJ2-7; D gene: NA; V gene: TRBV15; CDR3 protein: CATSRDSLPGEQYF; CDR3 DNA: TGTGCCACCAGCAGAGATTCTTTACCGGGCGAGCAGTACTTC
clone size: few; J gene: TRBJ2-3; D gene: TRBD1; V gene: TRBV29-1; CDR3 protein: CSVGQSSFGNTQYF; CDR3 DNA: TGCAGCGTGGGACAGAGCTCTTTCGGCAATACGCAGTATTTT
clone size: many; J gene: TRBJ2-5; D gene: TRBD1; V gene: TRBV27; CDR3 protein: CASSPGPGQGETQYF; CDR3 DNA: TGTGCCAGCAGTCCTGGCCCGGGACAGGGGGAGACCCAGTACTTC